The rows below give T cell receptor beta chains drawn from one sample of a study of T-cell reconstitution after alpha-beta-depleted transplantation in children. One entry per CDR3 protein, called by TCRdb with MiXCR from the PCR reads. This sample has more than 400,000 distinct CDR3 sequences; around 10% occur once, and the top ten carry 11% to 15%. Source: PBMCs, mostly from graft donor cells, taken 180 days after TCRalphabeta/CD19-depleted stem cell transplant. The receptors were gathered from a female patient aged 2-9 years who had a stem cell transplant for aplastic anemia, so the T cells may come from the graft donor. The CDR3 runs from the conserved cysteine through the conserved F or W. The D gene is left open where the match is weak. Size values are once, few and many counts, or a class for expanded clones, and some rows have none.

V	J	size	D	DNA	CDR3
TRBV18	TRBJ1-2	NA	TRBD1	TGTGCCAGCTCACCACCGCGGGACAGGGCCTATAGTCCCTATGGCTACACCTTC	CASSPPRDRAYSPYGYTF
TRBV6-2/TRBV6-3	TRBJ2-3	NA	TRBD2	TGTGCCAGCAGTTCCCCTGCTTGGGCTAGCGGTATCACAGATACGCAGTATTTT	CASSSPAWASGITDTQYF
TRBV11-1	TRBJ2-6	NA	TRBD1	TGTGCCAGCAGCAACCAAGGACAGGATATCTCTGGGGCCAACGTCCTGACTTTC	CASSNQGQDISGANVLTF
TRBV12-3/TRBV12-4	TRBJ1-3	many	NA	TGTGCCAGCACCCCGGGACATTACTCTGGAAACACCATATATTTT	CASTPGHYSGNTIYF
TRBV20-1	TRBJ2-6	few	TRBD2	TGCAGTGCTAGAGGGGGACTAGCGGGAGGGGCGGGAGGGGCCAACGTCCTGACTTTC	CSARGGLAGGAGGANVLTF
TRBV20-1	TRBJ2-3	many	NA	TGCAGTGCTAGAGATCAGGAGGGGGCCGGTACAGATACGCAGTATTTT	CSARDQEGAGTDTQYF
TRBV7-9	TRBJ2-7	few	TRBD1	TGTGCCAGCATCCGGACAGGGGGCTACGAGCAGTACTTC	CASIRTGGYEQYF
TRBV5-6	TRBJ2-7	few	NA	TGTGCCAGCAGCCTTGGGGTGAGGGGTCTAGGACGAAGAAACTACGAGCAGTACTTC	CASSLGVRGLGRRNYEQYF
TRBV7-9	TRBJ1-1	few	NA	TGTGCCAGCAGTTCTCCTAGGGGCCAGCGGAACACTGAAGCTTTCTTT	CASSSPRGQRNTEAFF
TRBV4-3	TRBJ2-7	NA	NA	TGCGCCAGCAGCCAAGATCAGGGTGGATCCTACGAGCAGTACTTC	CASSQDQGGSYEQYF
TRBV12-3/TRBV12-4	TRBJ1-4	NA	TRBD1	TGTGCCAGCAGGAATGGGGGAGGGGGCGGAAAAAAACTGTTTTTT	CASRNGGGGGKKLFF
TRBV28	TRBJ2-7	NA	TRBD1	TGTGCCAGCAGTCTTTCCGTCGGGACAGGGGGGATCTACGAGCAGTACTTC	CASSLSVGTGGIYEQYF
TRBV4-3	TRBJ2-3	few	NA	TGCGCCAGCAGCCAAGGAGAGAGGGAGGGCACAGATACGCAGTATTTT	CASSQGEREGTDTQYF
TRBV12-3/TRBV12-4	TRBJ2-3	few	NA	TGTGCCAGCAGCTGGACTAATGCCCCCCGCACAGATACGCAGTATTTT	CASSWTNAPRTDTQYF
TRBV6-1	TRBJ2-2	few	NA	TGTGCCAGCCGGGCGGGCATCACCGGGGAGCTGTTTTTT	CASRAGITGELFF
TRBV10-3	TRBJ1-2	many	NA	TGTGCCATCAGTGCCGGGACACCTAACTATGGCTACACCTTC	CAISAGTPNYGYTF
TRBV20-1	TRBJ1-1	few	NA	TGCAGTGCTAGGGCTTCGATGAACACTGAAGCTTTCTTT	CSARASMNTEAFF